The source of this T cell receptor (beta chain) is a study of neoadjuvant nivolumab and ipilimumab in lung cancer. Findings of the study overall: Only two of four nivolumab-treated tumors gained richness and clonality by surgery.

This clone is labeled large. What it recognizes is unknown. Generated by immunoSEQ multiplex PCR, the TCRdb table keeps only in-frame clones and is missing some. This table holds 4,000 to 5,000 clones, around four fifths found once. Sample: tumor tissue, taken after neoadjuvant nivolumab, alone or with ipilimumab, at or shortly before surgery. The receptor was derived from an adult with non-small cell lung cancer.

CDR3 region: CASSGYRGGGGELFF. The CDR3 nucleotides are TGTGCCAGCAGTGGGTACAGGGGAGGGGGCGGGGAGCTGTTTTTT. The V gene is TRBV27, the J gene TRBJ2-2; D possibly uses TRBD1 or TRBD2 (7 bases each). The CDR3 covers 15 residues. The V end was cut by 5 bases, the J end by 7 bases, with 17 bases between. Per germline, CDR1 MNHEY and CDR2 SMNVEV (reference sequence).